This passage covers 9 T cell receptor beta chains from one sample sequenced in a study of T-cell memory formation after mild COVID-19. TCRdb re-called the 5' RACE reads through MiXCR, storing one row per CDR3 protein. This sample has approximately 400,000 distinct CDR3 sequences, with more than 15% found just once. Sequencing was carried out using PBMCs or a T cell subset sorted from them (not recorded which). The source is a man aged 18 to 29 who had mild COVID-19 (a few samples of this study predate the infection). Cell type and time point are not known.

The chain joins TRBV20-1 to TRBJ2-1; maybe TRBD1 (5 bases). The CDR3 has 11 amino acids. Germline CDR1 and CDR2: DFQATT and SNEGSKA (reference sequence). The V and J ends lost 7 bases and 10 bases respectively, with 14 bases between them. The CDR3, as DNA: TGCAGTGTCATCCGATGGACAGAGCAGTTCTTC. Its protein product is CSVIRWTEQFF.

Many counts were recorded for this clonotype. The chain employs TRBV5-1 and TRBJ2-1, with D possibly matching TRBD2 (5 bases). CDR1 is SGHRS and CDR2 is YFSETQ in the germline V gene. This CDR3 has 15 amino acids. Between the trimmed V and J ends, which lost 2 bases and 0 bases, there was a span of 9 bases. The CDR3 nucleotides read TGCGCCAGCAGCTTAGCGGCTGGCTCCTACAATGAGCAGTTCTTC. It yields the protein CASSLAAGSYNEQFF.

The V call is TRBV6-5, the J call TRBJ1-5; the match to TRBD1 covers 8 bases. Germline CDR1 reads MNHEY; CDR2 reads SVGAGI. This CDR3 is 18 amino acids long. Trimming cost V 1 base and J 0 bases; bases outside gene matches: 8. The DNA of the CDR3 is TGTGCCAGCAGTTACTTAAGGCAGGGGGCACGTAGCAATCAGCCCCAGCATTTT. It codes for CASSYLRQGARSNQPQHF.

CDR3 nucleotide sequence: TGCGCCAGCAGCCAAGATTGGGGGAGGGGGTCCCAGCATTTT. Its protein product is CASSQDWGRGSQHF. The chain employs TRBV4-3 and TRBJ1-5; TRBD1 might be the D (6 bases). V lost 0 bases and J 11 bases, leaving 14 bases between the germline ends. Germline values: CDR1 LGHNA, CDR2 YSLEER. This CDR3 spans 14 amino acids.

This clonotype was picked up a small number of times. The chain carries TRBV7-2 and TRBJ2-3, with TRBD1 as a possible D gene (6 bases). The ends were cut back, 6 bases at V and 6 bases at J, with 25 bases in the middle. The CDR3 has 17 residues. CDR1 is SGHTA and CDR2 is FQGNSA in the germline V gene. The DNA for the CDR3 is TGTGCCAGCAGTTTCCCGTTTGGGGGCCCTGCTGGGGATACGCAGTATTTT. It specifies CASSFPFGGPAGDTQYF. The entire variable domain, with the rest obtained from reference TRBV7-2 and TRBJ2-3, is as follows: GAGVSQSPSNKVTEKGKDVELRCDPISGHTALYWYRQSLGQGLEFLIYFQGNSAPDKSGLPSDRFSAERTGGSVSTLTIQRTQQEDSAVYLCASSFPFGGPAGDTQYFGPGTRLTVL.

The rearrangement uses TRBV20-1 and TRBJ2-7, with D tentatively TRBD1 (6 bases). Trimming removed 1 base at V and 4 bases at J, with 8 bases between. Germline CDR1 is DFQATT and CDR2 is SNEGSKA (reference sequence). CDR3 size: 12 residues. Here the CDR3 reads CSARGRGYEQYV. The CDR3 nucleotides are TGCAGTGCTAGAGGTAGGGGGTACGAGCAGTACGTC.

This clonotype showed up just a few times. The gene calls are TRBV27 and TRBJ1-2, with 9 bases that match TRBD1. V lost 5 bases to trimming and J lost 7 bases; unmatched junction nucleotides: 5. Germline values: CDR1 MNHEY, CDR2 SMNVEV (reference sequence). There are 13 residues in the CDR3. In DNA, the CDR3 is TGTGCCAGCAGTAGGACAGGGGAAGGTGGCTACACCTTC. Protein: CASSRTGEGGYTF.

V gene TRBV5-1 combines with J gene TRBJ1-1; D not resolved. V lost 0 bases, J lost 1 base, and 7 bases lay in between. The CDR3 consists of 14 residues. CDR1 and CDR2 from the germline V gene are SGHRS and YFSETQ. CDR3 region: CASSLGFPNTEAFF. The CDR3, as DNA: TGCGCCAGCAGCTTGGGGTTTCCGAACACTGAAGCTTTCTTT.

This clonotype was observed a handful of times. CDR3 DNA: TGCGCCAGCAGCCAAGAGCGGACTAGCAAAGAGACCCAGTACTTC. Its protein is CASSQERTSKETQYF. The genes are TRBV4-3 and TRBJ2-5; 8 positions match TRBD2. The CDR3 sequence is 15 residues long. The V gene's germline CDR1 is LGHNA and CDR2 YSLEER. V lost 0 bases, J lost 3 bases, and 3 bases stayed unmatched.